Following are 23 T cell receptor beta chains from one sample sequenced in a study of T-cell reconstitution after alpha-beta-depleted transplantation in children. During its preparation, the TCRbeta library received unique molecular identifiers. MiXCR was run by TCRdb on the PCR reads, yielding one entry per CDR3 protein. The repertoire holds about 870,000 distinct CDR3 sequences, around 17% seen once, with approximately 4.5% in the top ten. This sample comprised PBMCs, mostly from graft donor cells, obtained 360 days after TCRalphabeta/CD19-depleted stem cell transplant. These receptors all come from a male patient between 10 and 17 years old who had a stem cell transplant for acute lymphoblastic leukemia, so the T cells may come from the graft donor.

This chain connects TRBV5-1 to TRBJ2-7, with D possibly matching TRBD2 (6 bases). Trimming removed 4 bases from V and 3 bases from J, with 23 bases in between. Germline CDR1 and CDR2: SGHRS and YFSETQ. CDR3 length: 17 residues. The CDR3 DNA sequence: TGCGCCAGCAGCCGTCAGGGATTCCGGGCGCGGGACTACGAGCAGTACTTC. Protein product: CASSRQGFRARDYEQYF.

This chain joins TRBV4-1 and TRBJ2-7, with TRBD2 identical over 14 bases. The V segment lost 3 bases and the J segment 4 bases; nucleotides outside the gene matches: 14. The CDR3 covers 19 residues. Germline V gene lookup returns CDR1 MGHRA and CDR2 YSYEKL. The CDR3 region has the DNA TGCGCCAGCAGCCAGCAGGGGGGACTAGCGGGAGCGCAGGGGTACGAGCAGTACTTC. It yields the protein CASSQQGGLAGAQGYEQYF.

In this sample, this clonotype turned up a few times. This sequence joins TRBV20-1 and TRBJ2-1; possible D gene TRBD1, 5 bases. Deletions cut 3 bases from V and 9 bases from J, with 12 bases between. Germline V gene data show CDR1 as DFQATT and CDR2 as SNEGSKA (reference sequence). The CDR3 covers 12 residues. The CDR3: CSASLQGFEQFF. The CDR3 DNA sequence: TGCAGTGCTAGTCTCCAGGGATTTGAGCAGTTCTTC.

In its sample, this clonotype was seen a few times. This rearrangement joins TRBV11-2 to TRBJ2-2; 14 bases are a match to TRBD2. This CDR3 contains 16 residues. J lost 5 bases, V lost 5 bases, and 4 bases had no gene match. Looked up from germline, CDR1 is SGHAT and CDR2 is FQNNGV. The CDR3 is CASSQGLAGVTGELFF. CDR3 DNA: TGTGCCAGCAGCCAGGGACTAGCGGGAGTTACCGGGGAGCTGTTTTTT.

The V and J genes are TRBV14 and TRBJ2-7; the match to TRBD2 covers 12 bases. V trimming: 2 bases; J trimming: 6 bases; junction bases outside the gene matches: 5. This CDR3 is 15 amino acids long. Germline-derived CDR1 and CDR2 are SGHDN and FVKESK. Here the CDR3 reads CASSQPTSGSAEQYF. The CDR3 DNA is TGTGCCAGCAGCCAACCGACTAGCGGGAGCGCCGAGCAGTACTTC.

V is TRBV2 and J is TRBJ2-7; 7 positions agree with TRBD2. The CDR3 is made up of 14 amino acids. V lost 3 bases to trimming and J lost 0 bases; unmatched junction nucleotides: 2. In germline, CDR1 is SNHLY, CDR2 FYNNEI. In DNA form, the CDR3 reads TGTGCCAGCAGTGATCTAGCGGTCTCCTACGAGCAGTACTTC. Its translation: CASSDLAVSYEQYF.

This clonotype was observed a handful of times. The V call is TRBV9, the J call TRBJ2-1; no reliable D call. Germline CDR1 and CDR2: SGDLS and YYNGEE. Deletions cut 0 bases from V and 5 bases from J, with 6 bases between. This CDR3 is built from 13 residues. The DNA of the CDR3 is TGTGCCAGCAGCGTAGTACCTGACAATGAGCAGTTCTTC. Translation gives CASSVVPDNEQFF. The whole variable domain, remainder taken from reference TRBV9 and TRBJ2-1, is DSGVTQTPKHLITATGQRVTLRCSPRSGDLSVYWYQQSLDQGLQFLIQYYNGEERAKGNILERFSAQQFPDLHSELNLSSLELGDSALYFCASSVVPDNEQFFGPGTRLTVL.

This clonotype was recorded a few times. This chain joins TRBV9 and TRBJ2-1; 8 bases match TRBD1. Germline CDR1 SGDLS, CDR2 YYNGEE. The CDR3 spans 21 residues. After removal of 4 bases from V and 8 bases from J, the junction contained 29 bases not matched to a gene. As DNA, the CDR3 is TGTGCCAGCAGCCATCCCCCACAGGGGATTGGGCAGGGGGCCGGTGGGGATGAGCAGTTCTTC. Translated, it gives CASSHPPQGIGQGAGGDEQFF.

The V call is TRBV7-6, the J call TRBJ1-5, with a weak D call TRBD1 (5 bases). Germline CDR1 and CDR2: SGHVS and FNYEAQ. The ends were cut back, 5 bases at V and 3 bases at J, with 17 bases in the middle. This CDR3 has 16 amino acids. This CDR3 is CASSPQTGGVNQPQHF. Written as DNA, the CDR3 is TGTGCCAGCAGCCCCCAAACGGGGGGAGTCAATCAGCCCCAGCATTTT.

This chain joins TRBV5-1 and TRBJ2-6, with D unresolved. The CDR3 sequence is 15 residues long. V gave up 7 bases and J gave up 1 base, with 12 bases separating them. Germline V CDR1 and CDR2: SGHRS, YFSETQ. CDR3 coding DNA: TGCGCCAGCCTAGACGGGCTTTCTGGGGCCAACGTCCTGACTTTC. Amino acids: CASLDGLSGANVLTF.

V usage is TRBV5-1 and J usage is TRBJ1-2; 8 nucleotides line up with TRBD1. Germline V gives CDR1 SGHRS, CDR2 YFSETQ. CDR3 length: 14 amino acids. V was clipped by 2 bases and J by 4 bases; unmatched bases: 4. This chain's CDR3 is CASSFGQGLYGYTF. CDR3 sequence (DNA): TGCGCCAGCAGCTTTGGACAGGGCCTCTATGGCTACACCTTC.

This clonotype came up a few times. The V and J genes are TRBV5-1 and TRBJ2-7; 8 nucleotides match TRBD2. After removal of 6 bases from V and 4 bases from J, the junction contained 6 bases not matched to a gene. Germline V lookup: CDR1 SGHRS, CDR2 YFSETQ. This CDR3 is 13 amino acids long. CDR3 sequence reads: CASISGRGYEQYF. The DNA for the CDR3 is TGCGCCAGCATCAGCGGGAGAGGGTACGAGCAGTACTTC.

CDR3 nucleotides: TGTGCCAGCAGCTTGGCCGTAGGGGGGATTGAAGCTTTCTTT. This sequence encodes CASSLAVGGIEAFF. This chain uses TRBV7-2 with TRBJ1-1; D possibly corresponds to TRBD1 (6 bases). CDR1 and CDR2 (germline): SGHTA, FQGNSA. V lost 3 bases and J lost 7, with 15 bases in between. CDR3 length equals 14 residues.

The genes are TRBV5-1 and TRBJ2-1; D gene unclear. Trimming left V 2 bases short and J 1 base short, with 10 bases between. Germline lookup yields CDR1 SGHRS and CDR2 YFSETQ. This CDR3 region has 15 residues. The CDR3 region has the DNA TGCGCCAGCAGCTTAATTGTTTTTTCCTACAATGAGCAGTTCTTC. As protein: CASSLIVFSYNEQFF.

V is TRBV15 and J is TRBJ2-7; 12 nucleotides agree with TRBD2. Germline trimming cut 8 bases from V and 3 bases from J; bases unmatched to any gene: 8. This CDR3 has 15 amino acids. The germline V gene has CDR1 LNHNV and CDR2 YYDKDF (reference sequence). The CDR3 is CATSPRTSGNYEQYF. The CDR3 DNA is TGTGCCACCTCCCCGAGGACTAGCGGGAACTACGAGCAGTACTTC.

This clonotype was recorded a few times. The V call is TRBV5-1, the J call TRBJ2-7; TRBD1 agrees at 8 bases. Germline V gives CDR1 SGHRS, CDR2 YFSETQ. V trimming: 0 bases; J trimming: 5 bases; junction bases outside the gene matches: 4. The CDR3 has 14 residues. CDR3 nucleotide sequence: TGCGCCAGCAGCTTGGGGACAGGGTTGAACGAGCAGTACTTC. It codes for CASSLGTGLNEQYF.

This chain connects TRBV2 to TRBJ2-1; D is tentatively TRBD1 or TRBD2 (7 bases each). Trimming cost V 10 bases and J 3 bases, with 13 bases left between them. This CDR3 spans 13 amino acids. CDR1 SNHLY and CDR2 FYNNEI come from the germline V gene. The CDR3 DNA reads TGTGCCAAGGGGGCTAGCGGCTACAATGAGCAGTTCTTC. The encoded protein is CAKGASGYNEQFF.

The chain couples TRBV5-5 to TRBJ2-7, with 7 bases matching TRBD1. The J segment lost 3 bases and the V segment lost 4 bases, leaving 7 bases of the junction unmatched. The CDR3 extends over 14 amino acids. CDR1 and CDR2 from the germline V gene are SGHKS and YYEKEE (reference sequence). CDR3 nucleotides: TGTGCCAGCAGCGTGACGGGACAGTACTACGAGCAGTACTTC. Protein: CASSVTGQYYEQYF.

DNA for the CDR3: TGTGCCAGCAGTTCCCGGACCGGGAACATTCAGTACTTC. This encodes CASSSRTGNIQYF. The chain employs TRBV7-8 and TRBJ2-4; D is uncertain. In germline, CDR1 is SGHVS, CDR2 FQNEAQ. The length of the CDR3 is 13 residues. With 6 bases removed from V and 7 bases from J, the gap between germline ends came to 13 bases. Full variable domain (remainder filled in from reference TRBV7-8 and TRBJ2-4): GAGVSQSPRYKVAKRGQDVALRCDPISGHVSLFWYQQALGQGPEFLTYFQNEAQLDKSGLPSDRFFAERPEGSVSTLKIQRTQQEDSAVYLCASSSRTGNIQYFGAGTRLSVL.

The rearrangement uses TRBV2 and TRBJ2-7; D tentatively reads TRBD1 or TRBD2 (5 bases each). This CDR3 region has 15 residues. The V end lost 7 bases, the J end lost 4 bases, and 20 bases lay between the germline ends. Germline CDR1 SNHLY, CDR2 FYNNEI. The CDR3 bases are TGTGCCAGCACGGAGAACGGGACCCCTACTTACGAGCAGTACTTC. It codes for CASTENGTPTYEQYF.

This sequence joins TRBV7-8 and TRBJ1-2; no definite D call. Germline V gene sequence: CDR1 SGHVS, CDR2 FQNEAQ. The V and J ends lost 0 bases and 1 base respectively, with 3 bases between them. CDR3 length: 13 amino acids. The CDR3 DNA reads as TGTGCCAGCAGCTTAGCTATTAACTATGGCTACACCTTC. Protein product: CASSLAINYGYTF.

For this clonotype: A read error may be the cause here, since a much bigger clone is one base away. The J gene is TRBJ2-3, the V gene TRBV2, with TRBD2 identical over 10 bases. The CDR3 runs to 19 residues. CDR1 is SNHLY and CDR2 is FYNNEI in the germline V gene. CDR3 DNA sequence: TGTGCCTGCAGTTTAGTCTTTCTAGCGGGAGAGGTCGGCACAGATACGCAGTATTTT. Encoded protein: CACSLVFLAGEVGTDTQYF.

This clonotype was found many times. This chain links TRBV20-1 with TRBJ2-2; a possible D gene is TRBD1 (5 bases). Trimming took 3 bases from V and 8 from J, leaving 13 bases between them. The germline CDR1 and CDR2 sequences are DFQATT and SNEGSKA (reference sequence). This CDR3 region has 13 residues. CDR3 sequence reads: CSASHRPSGELFF. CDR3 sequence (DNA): TGCAGTGCTAGTCACAGGCCCTCGGGGGAGCTGTTTTTT.